This TCR beta chain was observed in a study of T cells in localized non-small cell lung cancer. Repertoires were generated with immunoSEQ multiplex PCR, while TCRdb's copy carries only in-frame clones and drops some. The data contain about 33,000 clones, about nine tenths of them singletons. The study's findings and limits: Heterogeneity is still possible, as just one tumor region was sequenced.

This clone is categorized as medium-sized. Its antigen is unidentified. Sequencing was performed on peripheral blood, taken before any cancer treatment. The TCR originated in a male donor aged 60 or older with stage III lung adenocarcinoma.

The CDR3 bases are TGTGCCAGCAGCGCCCGGACAGGGTGGAACACTGAAGCTTTCTTT. This gives the protein CASSARTGWNTEAFF. This rearrangement joins TRBV14 to TRBJ1-1, with TRBD1 matching 8 bases. The CDR3 is 15 residues long. The germline gives CDR1 SGHDN, CDR2 FVKESK. V was pared by 5 bases and J by 1 base, with 6 bases of the junction left unmatched.